The 23 T cell receptor beta chains below come from one sample, sequenced in a study of shared clonotypes between healthy human individuals. The protocol was immunoSEQ multiplex PCR, while the TCRdb copy is restricted to in-frame clones and leaves out a portion. This table has 850,000 to 1,200,000 clones, approximately 68% appearing once. Sequences were obtained from memory CD4+ T cells sorted from blood. Sample subset: CD45RA-negative fraction. All receptors derive from a man aged 18 to 30 in good health.

A few counts support this clone. This sequence joins TRBV29-1 and TRBJ1-2; D is undetermined. The germline V and J ends were trimmed by 5 bases and 8 bases, with 12 bases remaining between them. The CDR3 runs 11 residues. Looked up from germline, CDR1 is SQVTM and CDR2 is ANQGSEA. The CDR3 DNA sequence: TGCAGCGTTCACTCAGAGAACGGCTACACCTTC. Its protein product is CSVHSENGYTF.

This clone turned up a few times. V is TRBV2 and J is TRBJ1-1; D gene uncertain. CDR1 SNHLY and CDR2 FYNNEI come from the germline V gene. The CDR3 runs 15 residues. The V end lost 0 bases, the J end lost 1 base, and 9 bases lay between the germline ends. The CDR3, as DNA: TGTGCCAGCAGTGAAGCGCTTGGCCCGAACACTGAAGCTTTCTTT. This translates into CASSEALGPNTEAFF.

On this clone: Within the sample, other DNA sequences also encode this same CDR3. CDR3 loop: CASSLQENTGELFF. DNA of the CDR3: TGTGCCAGCAGCCTACAGGAAAACACCGGGGAGCTGTTTTTT. The rearrangement uses TRBV6-6 and TRBJ2-2; D perhaps matches TRBD1 (5 bases). Germline V CDR1 and CDR2: MNHNY, SVGAGI (reference sequence). Trimming shortened V by 6 bases and J by 2 bases, and 10 bases separated the two germline ends. This CDR3 spans 14 amino acids.

This chain joins TRBV19 and TRBJ2-4, with 11 nucleotides matching TRBD1. Germline loops: CDR1 LNHDA, CDR2 SQIVND (reference sequence). J was trimmed by 1 base and V by 1 base; bases with no gene match: 3. This CDR3 is 17 amino acids long. The CDR3 nucleotides are TGTGCCAGTAGTATAGCCGGACAGGGGGCGGCCAAAAACATTCAGTACTTC. Translation gives CASSIAGQGAAKNIQYF.

The chain links TRBV11-2 to TRBJ1-1, with D unclear. This CDR3 is 12 amino acids long. Per germline, CDR1 SGHAT and CDR2 FQNNGV. Deletions cut 5 bases from V and 10 bases from J, with 14 bases between. CDR3 sequence reads: CASSAMGNSAFF. The CDR3 coding sequence is TGTGCCAGCAGCGCAATGGGGAATTCAGCTTTCTTT.

This clone was recorded once. The genes are TRBV2 and TRBJ1-1, with 7 bases fitting TRBD1. Germline V CDR1 and CDR2: SNHLY, FYNNEI. CDR3 length: 15 amino acids. The junction had 8 bases not matched to a gene; V was cut back by 4 bases and J by 3 bases. As DNA, the CDR3 is TGTGCCAGCAGTGGGGAAAACAGGGGATACACTGAAGCTTTCTTT. Translation: CASSGENRGYTEAFF. The variable domain in full, with the rest retrieved from reference TRBV2 and TRBJ1-1, is EPEVTQTPSHQVTQMGQEVILRCVPISNHLYFYWYRQILGQKVEFLVSFYNNEISEKSEIFDDQFSVERPDGSNFTLKIRSTKLEDSAMYFCASSGENRGYTEAFFGQGTRLTVV.

This clone was picked up a small number of times. This sequence joins TRBV30 and TRBJ1-1; D is ambiguous. Looked up from germline, CDR1 is GTSNPN and CDR2 is SVGIG (reference sequence). The CDR3 is 13 residues long. V dropped 0 bases and J dropped 0 bases, with 5 bases sitting between them. The CDR3 loop is CAWSVSMNTEAFF. The DNA for the CDR3 is TGTGCCTGGAGTGTCAGCATGAACACTGAAGCTTTCTTT.

Points on this clone: The junction departs from germline at one end; a sequencing error may be responsible. J is TRBJ1-5 and V is TRBV28; no reliable D call. This CDR3 is built from 13 residues. Germline CDR1 MDHEN, CDR2 SYDVKM. CDR3 amino acids: CASSLSLGQSGDF. The CDR3 bases are TGTGCCAGCAGTTTAAGTTTAGGGCAAAGTGGGGATTTT.

The gene calls are TRBV6-1 and TRBJ2-3; D is uncertain. V was shortened by 6 bases and J by 5 bases, with 6 bases between the two germline ends. The CDR3 sequence is 11 residues long. Germline V gene data show CDR1 as MNHNS and CDR2 as SASEGT. This CDR3 is CASREQDTQYF. CDR3 sequence (DNA): TGTGCCAGCAGGGAACAAGATACGCAGTATTTT.

The rearrangement links TRBV29-1 to TRBJ1-5; D may be TRBD1 (6 bases). The CDR3 loop spans 16 amino acids. CDR1 and CDR2 (germline): SQVTM, ANQGSEA. The V and J ends lost 5 bases and 4 bases respectively, with 21 bases between them. This chain's CDR3 is CSVLLRGGDGNQPQHF. DNA of the CDR3: TGCAGCGTTCTATTACGAGGGGGGGACGGAAATCAGCCCCAGCATTTT.

This rearrangement joins TRBV5-6 to TRBJ1-4; a possible D gene is TRBD1 (6 bases). This CDR3 region has 14 residues. Trimming cost V 3 bases and J 5 bases, with 11 bases left between them. CDR1 and CDR2 (germline): SGHDT, YYEEEE. The CDR3 sequence: CASSSGHNNEKLFF. The DNA for the CDR3 is TGTGCCAGCAGCTCGGGACACAACAATGAAAAACTGTTTTTT.

This sequence joins TRBV28 and TRBJ1-1; D gene unclear. This CDR3 comprises 13 residues. Trimming took off 5 bases at V and 5 bases at J, with 12 bases between the two ends. Germline loops: CDR1 MDHEN, CDR2 SYDVKM. The CDR3 region has the DNA TGTGCCAGCAGTCCCAGCCGAGTGACTGAAGCTTTCTTT. Translation gives CASSPSRVTEAFF.

This clone was observed a single time. The J gene is TRBJ1-4, the V gene TRBV28; the D gene is possibly TRBD1 (6 bases). The CDR3 loop spans 16 amino acids. Trimming shortened V by 3 bases and J by 0 bases, and 11 bases separated the two germline ends. The germline V gene has CDR1 MDHEN and CDR2 SYDVKM. DNA of the CDR3: TGTGCCAGCAGTTTGGCGGGGGCGGCAACTAATGAAAAACTGTTTTTT. It specifies CASSLAGAATNEKLFF.

This clone was observed a handful of times. The CDR3 DNA reads TGTGCCAGCAGTGAAGCGCTTCTGGGGACGATTAGAAACACCATATATTTT. It encodes CASSEALLGTIRNTIYF. The chain carries TRBV6-1 and TRBJ1-3; a weak D match, TRBD1 (5 bases). Germline CDR1 reads MNHNS; CDR2 reads SASEGT. V gave up 0 bases and J gave up 5 bases, with 17 bases separating them. The CDR3 is 17 residues long.

The gene calls are TRBV4-3 and TRBJ2-3; D possibly corresponds to TRBD2 (5 bases). The germline V gene has CDR1 LGHNA and CDR2 YSLEER. Trimming took 1 base from V and 3 from J, leaving 5 bases between them. The CDR3 covers 13 residues. The CDR3 here is CASSQAGTDTQYF. The CDR3 DNA reads TGCGCCAGCAGCCAAGCGGGAACAGATACGCAGTATTTT.

The rearrangement joins TRBV6-1 to TRBJ2-7, with 10 bases aligning to TRBD2. Trimming took 5 bases from V and 2 from J; bases not matched to a gene: 6. Germline V gives CDR1 MNHNS, CDR2 SASEGT. The CDR3 sequence is 15 residues long. Here the CDR3 DNA reads TGTGCCAGCAGTCTAGGGACTAGCGACGCCTACGAGCAGTACTTC. It codes for CASSLGTSDAYEQYF.

This clone has a single count. The chain uses TRBV5-4 and TRBJ2-5; the match to TRBD2 covers 8 bases. Per germline, CDR1 SGHNT and CDR2 YYREEE (reference sequence). The CDR3 is 13 amino acids. Trimming took 3 bases from V and 3 from J; bases not matched to a gene: 1. The CDR3 protein is CASSYGGEETQYF. The DNA of the CDR3 is TGTGCCAGCAGCTACGGGGGGGAAGAGACCCAGTACTTC.

The chain carries TRBV6-5 and TRBJ1-6; TRBD1 aligns across 7 bases. Unmatched junction bases numbered 4, after V lost 6 bases and J lost 8 bases. The CDR3 is 13 residues long. Germline V gives CDR1 MNHEY, CDR2 SVGAGI. The CDR3 DNA is TGTGCCAGCAGCCGTACAGGGGATTCACCCCTCCACTTT. Its protein product is CASSRTGDSPLHF.

V gene TRBV10-3 combines with J gene TRBJ2-2; D is ambiguous. This CDR3 spans 14 amino acids. The V gene lost 6 bases and the J gene lost 0 bases, with 8 bases spanning the gap. The germline gives CDR1 ENHRY, CDR2 SYGVKD. Here the CDR3 reads CAISPPSNTGELFF. As DNA, the CDR3 is TGTGCCATCAGCCCTCCATCGAACACCGGGGAGCTGTTTTTT.

With regard to this clone: Other DNA sequences in this specimen translate into the identical CDR3. This chain links TRBV5-1 with TRBJ2-2, with D tentatively TRBD1 (5 bases). V dropped 0 bases and J dropped 5 bases, with 8 bases sitting between them. This CDR3 region has 14 residues. Germline-derived CDR1 and CDR2 are SGHRS and YFSETQ. CDR3: CASSLAQGTGELFF. The CDR3 DNA reads TGCGCCAGCAGCTTGGCGCAGGGAACCGGGGAGCTGTTTTTT.

This clone was seen only once. The genes are TRBV19 and TRBJ1-1; 12 positions agree with TRBD1. CDR1 and CDR2 (germline): LNHDA, SQIVND (reference sequence). Trimming at V came to 7 bases and at J to 11 bases, leaving 11 bases not matched to a gene. CDR3 size: 14 residues. The CDR3 loop reads CASTQGQGASRAFF. CDR3 sequence (DNA): TGTGCCAGTACCCAGGGACAGGGGGCAAGCAGGGCTTTCTTT.

The genes are TRBV28 and TRBJ2-7; 9 bases agree with TRBD1. V was clipped by 3 bases and J by 9 bases; unmatched bases: 18. Per germline, CDR1 MDHEN and CDR2 SYDVKM. This CDR3 contains 17 residues. CDR3: CASSFLTQGQGSRGQYF. DNA for the CDR3: TGTGCCAGCAGTTTCCTCACTCAGGGACAGGGCTCGAGGGGGCAGTACTTC.

The chain combines TRBV7-9 with TRBJ2-2; a possible D gene is TRBD1 (6 bases). Trimming took 2 bases from V and 7 from J, leaving 11 bases between them. Per germline, CDR1 SEHNR and CDR2 FQNEAQ (reference sequence). The CDR3 length is 14 residues. The CDR3 sequence is CASSLPGAHGELFF. CDR3 sequence (DNA): TGTGCCAGCAGCTTACCAGGGGCGCACGGGGAGCTGTTTTTT.